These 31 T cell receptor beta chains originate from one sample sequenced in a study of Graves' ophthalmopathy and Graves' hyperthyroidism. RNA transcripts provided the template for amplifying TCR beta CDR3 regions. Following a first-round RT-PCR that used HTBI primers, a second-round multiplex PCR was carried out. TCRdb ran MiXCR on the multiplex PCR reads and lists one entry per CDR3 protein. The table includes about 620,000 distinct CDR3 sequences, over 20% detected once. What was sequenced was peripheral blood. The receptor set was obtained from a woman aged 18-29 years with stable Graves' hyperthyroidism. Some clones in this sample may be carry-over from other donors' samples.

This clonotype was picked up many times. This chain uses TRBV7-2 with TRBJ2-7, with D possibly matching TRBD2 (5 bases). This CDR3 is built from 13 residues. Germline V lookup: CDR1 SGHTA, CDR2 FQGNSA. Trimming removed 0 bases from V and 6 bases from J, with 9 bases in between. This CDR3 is CASSLAPSLEQYF. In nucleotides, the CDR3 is TGTGCCAGCAGCTTAGCGCCTAGCCTCGAGCAGTACTTC.

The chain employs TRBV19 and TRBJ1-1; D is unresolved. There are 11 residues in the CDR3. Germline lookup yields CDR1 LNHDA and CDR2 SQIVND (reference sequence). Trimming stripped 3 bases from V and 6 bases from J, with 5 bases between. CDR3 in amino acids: CASSMGSEAFF. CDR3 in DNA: TGTGCCAGTAGTATGGGTTCTGAAGCTTTCTTT.

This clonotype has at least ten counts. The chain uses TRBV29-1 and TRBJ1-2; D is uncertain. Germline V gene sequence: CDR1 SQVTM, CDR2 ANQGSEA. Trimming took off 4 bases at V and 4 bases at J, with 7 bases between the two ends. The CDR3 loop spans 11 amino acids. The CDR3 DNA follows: TGCAGCGTTGCTGGTAGCTATGGCTACACCTTC. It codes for CSVAGSYGYTF.

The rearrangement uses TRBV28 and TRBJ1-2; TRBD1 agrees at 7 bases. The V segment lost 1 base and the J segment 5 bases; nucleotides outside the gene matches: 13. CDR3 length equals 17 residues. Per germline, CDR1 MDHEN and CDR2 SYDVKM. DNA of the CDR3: TGTGCCAGCAGTTTATTTCTTGGGGACAGTGGGGCGTATGGCTACACCTTC. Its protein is CASSLFLGDSGAYGYTF.

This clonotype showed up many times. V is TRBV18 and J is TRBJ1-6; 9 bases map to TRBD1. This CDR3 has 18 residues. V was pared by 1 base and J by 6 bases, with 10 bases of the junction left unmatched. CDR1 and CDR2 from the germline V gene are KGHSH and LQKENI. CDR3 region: CASSPLDRGRNRNSPLHF. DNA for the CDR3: TGTGCCAGCTCACCACTGGACAGGGGAAGAAATCGTAATTCACCCCTCCACTTT.

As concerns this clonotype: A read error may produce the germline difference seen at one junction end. The CDR3 coding sequence is TGCAGTGCCCGCTCCCCTGCAAGCACCTACAATGAGAAGTTCTTC. This encodes CSARSPASTYNEKFF. This chain links TRBV20-1 with TRBJ2-1; D not certain. There are 15 residues in the CDR3. Germline V gives CDR1 DFQATT, CDR2 SNEGSKA (reference sequence).

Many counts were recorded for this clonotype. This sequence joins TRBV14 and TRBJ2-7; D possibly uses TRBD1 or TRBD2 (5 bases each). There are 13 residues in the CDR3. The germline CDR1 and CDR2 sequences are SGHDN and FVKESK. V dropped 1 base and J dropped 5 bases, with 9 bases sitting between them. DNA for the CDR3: TGTGCCAGCAGCCAAGTGAGGGGTCACGAGCAGTACTTC. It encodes CASSQVRGHEQYF.

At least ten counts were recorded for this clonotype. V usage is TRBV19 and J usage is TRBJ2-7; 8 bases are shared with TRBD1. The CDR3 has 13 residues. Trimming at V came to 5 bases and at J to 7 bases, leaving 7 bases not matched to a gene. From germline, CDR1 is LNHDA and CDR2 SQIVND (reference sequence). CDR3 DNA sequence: TGTGCCAGTAGTGACCAGGGGGCGCTTGAGCAGTACTTC. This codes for CASSDQGALEQYF.

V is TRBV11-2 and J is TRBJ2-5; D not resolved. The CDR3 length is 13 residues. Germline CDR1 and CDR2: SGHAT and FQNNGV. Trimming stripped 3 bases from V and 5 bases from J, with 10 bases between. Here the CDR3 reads CASSFEPPETQYF. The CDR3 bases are TGTGCCAGCAGCTTTGAGCCCCCCGAGACCCAGTACTTC.

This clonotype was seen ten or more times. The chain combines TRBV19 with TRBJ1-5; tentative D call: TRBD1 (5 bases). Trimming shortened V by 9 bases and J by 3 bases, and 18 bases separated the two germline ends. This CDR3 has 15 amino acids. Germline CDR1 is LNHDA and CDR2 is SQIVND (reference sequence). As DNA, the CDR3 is TGTGCCAGCCTCAAAGGAACAGGATACAATCAGCCCCAGCATTTT. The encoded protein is CASLKGTGYNQPQHF.

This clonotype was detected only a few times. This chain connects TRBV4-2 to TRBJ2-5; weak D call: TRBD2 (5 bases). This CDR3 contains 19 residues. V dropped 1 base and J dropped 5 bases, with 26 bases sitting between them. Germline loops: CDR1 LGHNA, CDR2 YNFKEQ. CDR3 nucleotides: TGTGCCAGCAGCCAAGTTGGTCGCGCGAGCGTCAACCGCGGGGAGACCCAGTACTTC. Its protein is CASSQVGRASVNRGETQYF.

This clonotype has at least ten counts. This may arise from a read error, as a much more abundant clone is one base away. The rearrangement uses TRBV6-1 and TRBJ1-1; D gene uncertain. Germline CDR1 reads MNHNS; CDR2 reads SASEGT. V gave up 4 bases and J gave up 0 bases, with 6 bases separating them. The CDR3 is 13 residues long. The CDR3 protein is CASSAILNTEAFF. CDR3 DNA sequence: TGTGCCAGCAGTGCCATTTTGAACACTGAAGCTTTCTTT.

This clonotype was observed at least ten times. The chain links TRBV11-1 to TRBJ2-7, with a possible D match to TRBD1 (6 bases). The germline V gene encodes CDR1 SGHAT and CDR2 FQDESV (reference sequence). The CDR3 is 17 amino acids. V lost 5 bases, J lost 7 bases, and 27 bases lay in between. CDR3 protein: CASSPPGGGPPSLEQYF. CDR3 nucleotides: TGTGCCAGCAGCCCTCCGGGTGGGGGCCCCCCGTCGCTGGAGCAGTACTTC.

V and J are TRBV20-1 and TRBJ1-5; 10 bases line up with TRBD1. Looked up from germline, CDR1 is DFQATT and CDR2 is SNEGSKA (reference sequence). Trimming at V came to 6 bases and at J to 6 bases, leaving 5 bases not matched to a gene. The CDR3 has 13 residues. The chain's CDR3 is CSAGTGVTQPQHF. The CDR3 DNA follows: TGCAGTGCCGGGACAGGGGTTACTCAGCCCCAGCATTTT.

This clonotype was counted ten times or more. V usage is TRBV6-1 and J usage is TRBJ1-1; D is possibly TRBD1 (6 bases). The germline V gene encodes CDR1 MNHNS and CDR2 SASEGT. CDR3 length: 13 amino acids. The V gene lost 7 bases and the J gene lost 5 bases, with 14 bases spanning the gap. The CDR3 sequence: CASTIRGGTEAFF. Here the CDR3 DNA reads TGTGCCAGCACCATTCGAGGGGGAACTGAAGCTTTCTTT.

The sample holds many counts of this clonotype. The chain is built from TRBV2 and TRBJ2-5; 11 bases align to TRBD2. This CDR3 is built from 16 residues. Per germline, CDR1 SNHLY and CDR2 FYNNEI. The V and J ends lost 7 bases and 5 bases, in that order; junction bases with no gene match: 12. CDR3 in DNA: TGTGCCAGCAATCCGGGACTAGCGGTGAAGGGGGAGACCCAGTACTTC. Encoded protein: CASNPGLAVKGETQYF.

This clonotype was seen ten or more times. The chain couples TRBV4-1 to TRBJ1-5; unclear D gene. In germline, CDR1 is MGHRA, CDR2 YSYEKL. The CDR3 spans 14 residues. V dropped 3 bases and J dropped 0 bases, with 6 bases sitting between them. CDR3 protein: CASSQVYSNQPQHF. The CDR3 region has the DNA TGCGCCAGCAGCCAGGTCTATAGCAATCAGCCCCAGCATTTT.

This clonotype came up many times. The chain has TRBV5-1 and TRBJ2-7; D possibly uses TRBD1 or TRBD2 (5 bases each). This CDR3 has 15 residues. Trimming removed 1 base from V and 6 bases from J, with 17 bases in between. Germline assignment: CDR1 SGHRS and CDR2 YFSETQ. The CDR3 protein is CASSLTGTGPIEQYF. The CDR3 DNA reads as TGCGCCAGCAGCTTGACCGGGACGGGGCCCATCGAGCAGTACTTC.

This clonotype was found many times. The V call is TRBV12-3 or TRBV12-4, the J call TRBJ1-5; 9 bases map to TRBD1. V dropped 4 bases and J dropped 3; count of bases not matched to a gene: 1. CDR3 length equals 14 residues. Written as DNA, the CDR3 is TGTGCCAGCAGTTGGGACAGGGCCAATCAGCCCCAGCATTTT. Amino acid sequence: CASSWDRANQPQHF.

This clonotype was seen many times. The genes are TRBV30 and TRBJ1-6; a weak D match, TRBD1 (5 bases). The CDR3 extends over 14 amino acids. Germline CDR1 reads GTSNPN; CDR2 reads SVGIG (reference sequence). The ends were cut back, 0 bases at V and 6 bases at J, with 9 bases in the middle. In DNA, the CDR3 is TGTGCCTGGAGTGTACTGGGGGTTAATTCACCCCTCCACTTT. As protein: CAWSVLGVNSPLHF.

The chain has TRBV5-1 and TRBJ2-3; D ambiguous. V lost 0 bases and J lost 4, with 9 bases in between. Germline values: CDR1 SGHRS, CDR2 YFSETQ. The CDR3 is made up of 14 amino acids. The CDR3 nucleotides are TGCGCCAGCAGCTTGGCGATAGCTCCAGATACGCAGTATTTT. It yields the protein CASSLAIAPDTQYF.

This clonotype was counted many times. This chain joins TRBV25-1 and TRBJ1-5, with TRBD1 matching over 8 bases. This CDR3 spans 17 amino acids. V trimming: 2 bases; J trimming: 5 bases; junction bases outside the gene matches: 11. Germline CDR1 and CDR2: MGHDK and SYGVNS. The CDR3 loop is CASSEGGRQGTDQPQHF. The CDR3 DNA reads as TGTGCCAGCAGTGAAGGGGGGAGACAGGGGACCGATCAGCCCCAGCATTTT.

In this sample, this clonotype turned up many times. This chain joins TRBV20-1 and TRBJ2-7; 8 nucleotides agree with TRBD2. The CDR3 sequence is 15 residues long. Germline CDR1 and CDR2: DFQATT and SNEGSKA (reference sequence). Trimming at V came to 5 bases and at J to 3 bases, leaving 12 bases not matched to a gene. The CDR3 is CSASRGELSIYEQYF. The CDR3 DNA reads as TGCAGTGCTTCGCGGGGGGAGCTGAGTATCTACGAGCAGTACTTC.

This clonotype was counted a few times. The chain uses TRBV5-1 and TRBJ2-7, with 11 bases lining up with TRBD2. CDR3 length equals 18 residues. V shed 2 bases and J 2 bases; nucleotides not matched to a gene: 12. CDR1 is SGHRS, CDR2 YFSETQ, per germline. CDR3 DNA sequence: TGCGCCAGCAGCTTTGGGGGGAGACTAGCGGGATCCCCCTACGAGCAGTACTTC. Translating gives CASSFGGRLAGSPYEQYF.

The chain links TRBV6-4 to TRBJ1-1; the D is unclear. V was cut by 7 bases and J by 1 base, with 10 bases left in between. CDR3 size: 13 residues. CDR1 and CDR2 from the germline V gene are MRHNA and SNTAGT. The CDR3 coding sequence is TGTGCCAGCAATCTAGTCGGGAACACTGAAGCTTTCTTT. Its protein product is CASNLVGNTEAFF.

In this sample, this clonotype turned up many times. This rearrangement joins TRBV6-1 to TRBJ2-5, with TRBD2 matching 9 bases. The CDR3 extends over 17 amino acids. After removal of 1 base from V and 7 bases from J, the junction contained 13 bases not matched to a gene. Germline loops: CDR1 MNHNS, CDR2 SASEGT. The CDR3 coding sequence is TGTGCCAGCAGTGAAGGGGGAGAGCGGGGGGACGTGGGGACCCAGTACTTC. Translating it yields CASSEGGERGDVGTQYF.

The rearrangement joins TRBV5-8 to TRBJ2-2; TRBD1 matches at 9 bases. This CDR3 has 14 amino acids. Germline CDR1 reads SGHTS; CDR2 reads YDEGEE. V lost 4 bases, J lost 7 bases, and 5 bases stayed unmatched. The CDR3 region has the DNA TGTGCCAGCAGCCAGACAGGGGGGAGCGGGGAGCTGTTTTTT. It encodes CASSQTGGSGELFF.

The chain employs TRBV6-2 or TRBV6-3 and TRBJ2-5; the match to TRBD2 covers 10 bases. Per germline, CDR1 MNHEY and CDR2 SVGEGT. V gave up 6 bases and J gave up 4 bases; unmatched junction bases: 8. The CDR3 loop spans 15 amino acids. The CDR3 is CASSWSGRAGETQYF. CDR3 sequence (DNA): TGTGCCAGCAGCTGGAGCGGGAGGGCGGGAGAGACCCAGTACTTC.

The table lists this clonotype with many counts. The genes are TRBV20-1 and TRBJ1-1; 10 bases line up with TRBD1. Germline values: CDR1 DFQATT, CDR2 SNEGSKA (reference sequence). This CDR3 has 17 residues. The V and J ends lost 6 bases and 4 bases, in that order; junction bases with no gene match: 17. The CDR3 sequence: CSASTMTGGGRITEAFF. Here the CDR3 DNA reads TGCAGTGCGTCAACAATGACAGGGGGCGGCAGGATCACTGAAGCTTTCTTT.

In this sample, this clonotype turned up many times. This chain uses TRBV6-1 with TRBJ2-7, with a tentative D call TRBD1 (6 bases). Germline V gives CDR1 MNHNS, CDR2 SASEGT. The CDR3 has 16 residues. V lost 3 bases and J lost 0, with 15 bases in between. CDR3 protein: CASSDDDRTYSYEQYF. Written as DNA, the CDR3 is TGTGCCAGCAGTGATGATGACAGGACATACTCCTACGAGCAGTACTTC.

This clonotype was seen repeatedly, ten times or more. CDR3 loop: CSASMGTGGNSNQPQHF. The CDR3 bases are TGCAGTGCTAGTATGGGGACAGGGGGAAATAGCAATCAGCCCCAGCATTTT. V and J are TRBV20-1 and TRBJ1-5, with 11 bases aligning to TRBD1. The CDR3 contains 17 residues. The V gene end was trimmed by 3 bases and the J gene end by 0 bases; junction bases not matched to a gene: 7. Germline CDR1 DFQATT, CDR2 SNEGSKA (reference sequence).